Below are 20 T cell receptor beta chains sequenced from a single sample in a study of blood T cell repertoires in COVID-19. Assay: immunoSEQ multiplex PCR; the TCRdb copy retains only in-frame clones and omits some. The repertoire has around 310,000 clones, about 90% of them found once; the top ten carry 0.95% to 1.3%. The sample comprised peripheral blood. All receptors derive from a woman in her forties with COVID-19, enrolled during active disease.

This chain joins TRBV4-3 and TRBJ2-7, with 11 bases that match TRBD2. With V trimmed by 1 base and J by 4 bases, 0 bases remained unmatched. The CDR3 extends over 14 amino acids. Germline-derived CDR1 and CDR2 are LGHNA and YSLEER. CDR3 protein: CASSQGTSGYEQYF. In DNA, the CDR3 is TGCGCCAGCAGCCAAGGGACTAGCGGGTACGAGCAGTACTTC.

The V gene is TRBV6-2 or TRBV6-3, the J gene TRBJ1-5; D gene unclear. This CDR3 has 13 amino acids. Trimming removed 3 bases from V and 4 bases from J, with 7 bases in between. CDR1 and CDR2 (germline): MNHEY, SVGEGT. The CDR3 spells CASSYRGNQPQHF. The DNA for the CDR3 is TGTGCCAGCAGTTATCGCGGGAATCAGCCCCAGCATTTT.

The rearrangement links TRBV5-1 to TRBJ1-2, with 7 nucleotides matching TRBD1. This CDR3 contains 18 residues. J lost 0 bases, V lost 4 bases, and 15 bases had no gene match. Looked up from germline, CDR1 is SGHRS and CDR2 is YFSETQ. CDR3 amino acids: CASSREGTVPPSNYGYTF. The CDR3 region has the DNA TGCGCCAGCAGCCGAGAGGGGACAGTCCCCCCTTCTAACTATGGCTACACCTTC.

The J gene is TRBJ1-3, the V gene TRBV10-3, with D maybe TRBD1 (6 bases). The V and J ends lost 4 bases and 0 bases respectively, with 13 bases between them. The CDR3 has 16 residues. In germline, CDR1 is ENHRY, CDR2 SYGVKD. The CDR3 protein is CAISAGGAPSGNTIYF. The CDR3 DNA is TGTGCCATCAGTGCGGGGGGCGCCCCCTCTGGAAACACCATATATTTT.

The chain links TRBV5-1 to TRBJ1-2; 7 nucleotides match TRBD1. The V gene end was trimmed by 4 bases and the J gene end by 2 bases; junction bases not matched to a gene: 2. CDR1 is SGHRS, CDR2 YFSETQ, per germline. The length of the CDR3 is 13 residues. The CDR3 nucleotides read TGCGCCAGCAGCGAGACAGGGAACTATGGCTACACCTTC. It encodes CASSETGNYGYTF. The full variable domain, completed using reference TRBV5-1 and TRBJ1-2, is KAGVTQTPRYLIKTRGQQVTLSCSPISGHRSVSWYQQTPGQGLQFLFEYFSETQRNKGNFPGRFSGRQFSNSRSEMNVSTLELGDSALYLCASSETGNYGYTFGSGTRLTVV.

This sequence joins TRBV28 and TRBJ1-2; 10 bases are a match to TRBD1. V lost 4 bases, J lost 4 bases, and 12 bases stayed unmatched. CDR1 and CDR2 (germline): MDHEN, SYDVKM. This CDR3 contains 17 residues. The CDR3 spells CASSSARRDRGRYGYTF. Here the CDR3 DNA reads TGTGCCAGCAGTTCCGCCCGCCGGGACAGGGGTCGCTATGGCTACACCTTC.

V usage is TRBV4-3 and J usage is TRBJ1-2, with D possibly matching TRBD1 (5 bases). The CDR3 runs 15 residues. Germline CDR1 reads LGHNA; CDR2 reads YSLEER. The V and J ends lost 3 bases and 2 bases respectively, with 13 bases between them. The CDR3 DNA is TGCGCCAGCAGCCATCCCGACCAGGGAAACTATGGCTACACCTTC. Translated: CASSHPDQGNYGYTF.

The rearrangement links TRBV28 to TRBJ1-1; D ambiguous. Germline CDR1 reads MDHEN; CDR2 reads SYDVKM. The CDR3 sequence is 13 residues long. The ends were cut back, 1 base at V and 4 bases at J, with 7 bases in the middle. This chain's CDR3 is CASSLSRGTEAFF. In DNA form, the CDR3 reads TGTGCCAGCAGTTTATCACGGGGCACTGAAGCTTTCTTT.

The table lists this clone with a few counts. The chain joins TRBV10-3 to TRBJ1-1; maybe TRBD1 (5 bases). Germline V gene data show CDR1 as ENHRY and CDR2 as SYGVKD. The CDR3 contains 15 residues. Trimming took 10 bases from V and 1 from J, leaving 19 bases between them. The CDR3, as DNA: TGTGCCACCACTAAAACAGGCTCAAGGAACACTGAAGCTTTCTTT. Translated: CATTKTGSRNTEAFF.

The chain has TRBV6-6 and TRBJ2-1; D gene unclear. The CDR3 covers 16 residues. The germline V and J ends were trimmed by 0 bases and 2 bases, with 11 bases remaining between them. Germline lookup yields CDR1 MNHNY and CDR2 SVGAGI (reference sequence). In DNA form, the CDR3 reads TGTGCCAGCAGTTACTCGCTTAGATTTACCTACAATGAGCAGTTCTTC. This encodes CASSYSLRFTYNEQFF.

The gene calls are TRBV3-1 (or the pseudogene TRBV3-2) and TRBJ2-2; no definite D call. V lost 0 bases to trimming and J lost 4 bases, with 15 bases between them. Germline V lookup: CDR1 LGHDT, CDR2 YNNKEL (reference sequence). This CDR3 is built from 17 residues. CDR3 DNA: TGTGCCAGCAGCCAAGATTTAGTGCAGCGACGCACCGGGGAGCTGTTTTTT. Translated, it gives CASSQDLVQRRTGELFF.

CDR3 nucleotide sequence: TGTGCCAGCAGTATCGGGAGAGCGGGAGTTCCCCCTTGTGAGCAGTTCTTC. The encoded protein is CASSIGRAGVPPCEQFF. The rearrangement uses TRBV27 and TRBJ2-1; 8 nucleotides match TRBD2. With V trimmed by 5 bases and J by 9 bases, 18 bases remained unmatched. The CDR3 is made up of 17 amino acids. CDR1 MNHEY and CDR2 SMNVEV come from the germline V gene (reference sequence).

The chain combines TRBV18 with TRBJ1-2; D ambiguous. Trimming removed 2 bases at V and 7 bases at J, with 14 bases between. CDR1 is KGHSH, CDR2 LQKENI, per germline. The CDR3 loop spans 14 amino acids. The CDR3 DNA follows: TGTGCCAGCTCACCAGCCGAGGGAGTAGCTGGCTACACCTTC. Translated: CASSPAEGVAGYTF.

CDR3 in DNA: TGTGCCAGCAGTGCGGGGGGCGACGAGCAGTACTTC. Translating gives CASSAGGDEQYF. V gene TRBV25-1 combines with J gene TRBJ2-7; D possibly corresponds to TRBD2 (7 bases). The germline CDR1 and CDR2 sequences are MGHDK and SYGVNS. This CDR3 is built from 12 residues. Trimming cost V 4 bases and J 5 bases, with 9 bases left between them.

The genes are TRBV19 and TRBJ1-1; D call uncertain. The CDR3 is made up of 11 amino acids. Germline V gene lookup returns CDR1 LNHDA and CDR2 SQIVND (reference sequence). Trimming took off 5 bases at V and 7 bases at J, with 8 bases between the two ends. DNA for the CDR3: TGTGCCAGTAGTGTTGCGCATGAAGCTTTCTTT. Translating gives CASSVAHEAFF.

Written as DNA, the CDR3 is TGTGCCAGCAGCCTGCCGACCCGCGACAGGGGGGATGGCTACACCTTC. Amino acid sequence: CASSLPTRDRGDGYTF. The rearrangement joins TRBV5-6 to TRBJ1-2; 9 nucleotides agree with TRBD1. Germline CDR1 and CDR2: SGHDT and YYEEEE. The trim removed 4 bases at V and 6 bases at J, leaving 13 bases unmatched. The CDR3 runs to 16 residues.

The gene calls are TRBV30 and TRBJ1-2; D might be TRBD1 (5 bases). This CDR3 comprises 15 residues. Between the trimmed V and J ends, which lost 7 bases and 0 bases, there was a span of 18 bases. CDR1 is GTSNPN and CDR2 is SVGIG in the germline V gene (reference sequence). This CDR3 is CAYTHLRGANYGYTF. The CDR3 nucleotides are TGTGCCTACACTCACCTTCGGGGGGCTAACTATGGCTACACCTTC.

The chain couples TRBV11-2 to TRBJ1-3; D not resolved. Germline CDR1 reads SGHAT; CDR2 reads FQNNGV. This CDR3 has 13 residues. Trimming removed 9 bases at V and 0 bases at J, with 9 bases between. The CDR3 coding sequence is TGTGCCAGTGCGGGCTACTCTGGAAACACCATATATTTT. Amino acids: CASAGYSGNTIYF.

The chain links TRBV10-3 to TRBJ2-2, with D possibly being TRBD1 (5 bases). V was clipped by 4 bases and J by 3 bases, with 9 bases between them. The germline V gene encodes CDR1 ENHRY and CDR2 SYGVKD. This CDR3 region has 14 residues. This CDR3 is CAISVKQDTGELFF. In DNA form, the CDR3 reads TGTGCCATCAGTGTAAAACAGGACACCGGGGAGCTGTTTTTT.

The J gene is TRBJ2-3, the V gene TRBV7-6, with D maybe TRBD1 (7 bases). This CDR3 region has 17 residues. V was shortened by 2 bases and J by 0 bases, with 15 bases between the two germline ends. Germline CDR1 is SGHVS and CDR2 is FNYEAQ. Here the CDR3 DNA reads TGTGCCAGCAGCTTATTGGAGGGGGCTTCTAGCACAGATACGCAGTATTTT. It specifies CASSLLEGASSTDTQYF.